The rows below give T cell receptor beta chains drawn from one sample of a study of blood T cell repertoires in COVID-19. TCRdb keeps only in-frame clones here, not all; method: immunoSEQ multiplex PCR. Among approximately 210,000 clones listed, 90% to 95% were seen once. The specimen sequenced was peripheral blood. The receptors stem from a man aged 30-40 years with acute or convalescent COVID-19. Both conserved end residues are part of each CDR3. A D gene is named only where the DNA matches it firmly. Clone size, where shown, is once, few, many, or a class for clones that have expanded.

size	D	V	J	DNA	CDR3
once	-	TRBV19	TRBJ2-1	TGTGCCAGCGCTACTAGCAGCACCTACAATGAGCAGTTCTTC	CASATSSTYNEQFF
few	TRBD1	TRBV7-9	TRBJ1-1	TGTGCCAGCAGCTTGGGACAGGTTGAAGCTTTCTTT	CASSLGQVEAFF
-	-	TRBV27	TRBJ2-2	TGTGCCAGCAGCTCTCCCCGGTTAGGGGGAGAGAACACCGGGGAGCTGTTTTTT	CASSSPRLGGENTGELFF
few	TRBD1	TRBV7-6	TRBJ1-3	TGTGCCAGCAGCTCACTCCCCCGACAGGGTCACACCATATATTTT	CASSSLPRQGHTIYF
-	TRBD1	TRBV6-1	TRBJ2-7	TGTGCCAGCAGTGAAGCGCGGGGGACAGGGGGTTATTCCTACGAGCAGTACTTC	CASSEARGTGGYSYEQYF
-	TRBD2	TRBV12-5	TRBJ2-5	TGTGCTAGTGGTTTAGTACTAGCGGGGCTCCAGGAGACCCAGTACTTC	CASGLVLAGLQETQYF
once	-	TRBV13	TRBJ1-2	TGTGCCAGCAGCTTCACGGGGGGTCGTGGCTACACCTTC	CASSFTGGRGYTF
once	TRBD1	TRBV28	TRBJ1-1	TGTGCCAGCAGTTTCTCCCGACAGGGGGAAGCTTTCTTT	CASSFSRQGEAFF
-	TRBD1	TRBV3-1/TRBV3-2	TRBJ2-3	TGTGCCAGCAGCCCAGGACAGGGGGCTGTCACAGATACGCAGTATTTT	CASSPGQGAVTDTQYF
few	TRBD2	TRBV4-1	TRBJ2-5	TGCGCCAGCAGCTCGAATAGCGGGCAAGGCCAAGAGACCCAGTACTTC	CASSSNSGQGQETQYF
-	TRBD2	TRBV27	TRBJ2-6	TGTGCCAGCAGTTCGCCCCTCCGAGGGTCAGCGGGAGGGATGAGCTCTGGGGCCAACGTCCTGACTTTC	CASSSPLRGSAGGMSSGANVLTF
-	-	TRBV19	TRBJ2-7	TGTGCCAGTAGTATTTTTTTAGGGGCGCACTACGAGCAGTACTTC	CASSIFLGAHYEQYF
-	-	TRBV28	TRBJ2-5	TGTGCCAGCAGTTTGGGACAAGCGTACCAAGAGACCCAGTACTTC	CASSLGQAYQETQYF
-	TRBD2	TRBV24-1	TRBJ2-3	TGTGCCACCAGTGACCCTAGCGGGAGGGCCGTCGATACGCAGTATTTT	CATSDPSGRAVDTQYF
-	TRBD1	TRBV27	TRBJ2-7	TGTGCCAGCAGTTTAACAGGGGACCCATACGAGCAGTACTTC	CASSLTGDPYEQYF